These 2 T cell receptor beta chains came from one sample sequenced in a study of OX40 agonist ivuxolimab in advanced cancers. Some clones are missing from TCRdb's copy, which holds only in-frame ones; the method was immunoSEQ multiplex PCR. Of about 68,000 clones detected, about 82% appear once; the ten largest clones hold under 7.5%. This specimen was CD4+ or CD8+ T cells sorted from blood, taken in a trial of the OX40 agonist ivuxolimab. Receptor source: an adult with an advanced solid tumor such as melanoma, head and neck, liver or kidney cancer.

This rearrangement joins TRBV15 to TRBJ2-1; D not certain. The CDR3 loop spans 13 amino acids. Per the germline V gene, CDR1 is LNHNV and CDR2 is YYDKDF (reference sequence). Deletions cut 2 bases from V and 9 bases from J, with 11 bases between. This chain's CDR3 is CATSRPDLSEQFF. For the CDR3, the DNA is TGTGCCACCAGCAGACCTGACTTGAGTGAGCAGTTCTTC. Together with reference TRBV15 and TRBJ2-1, the CDR3 gives the full variable domain: DAMVIQNPRYQVTQFGKPVTLSCSQTLNHNVMYWYQQKSSQAPKLLFHYYDKDFNNEADTPDNFQSRRPNTSFCFLDIRSPGLGDTAMYLCATSRPDLSEQFFGPGTRLTVL.

This clone was seen a single time. The CDR3, as DNA: TGTGCCAGCAGCTTGGGGGCCTACGAGCAGTACTTC. It specifies CASSLGAYEQYF. This chain links TRBV7-9 with TRBJ2-7, with D perhaps given as TRBD1 or TRBD2 (5 bases each). The V gene lost 3 bases and the J gene lost 2 bases, with 5 bases spanning the gap. CDR1 is SEHNR and CDR2 is FQNEAQ in the germline V gene (reference sequence). The CDR3 loop spans 12 amino acids.